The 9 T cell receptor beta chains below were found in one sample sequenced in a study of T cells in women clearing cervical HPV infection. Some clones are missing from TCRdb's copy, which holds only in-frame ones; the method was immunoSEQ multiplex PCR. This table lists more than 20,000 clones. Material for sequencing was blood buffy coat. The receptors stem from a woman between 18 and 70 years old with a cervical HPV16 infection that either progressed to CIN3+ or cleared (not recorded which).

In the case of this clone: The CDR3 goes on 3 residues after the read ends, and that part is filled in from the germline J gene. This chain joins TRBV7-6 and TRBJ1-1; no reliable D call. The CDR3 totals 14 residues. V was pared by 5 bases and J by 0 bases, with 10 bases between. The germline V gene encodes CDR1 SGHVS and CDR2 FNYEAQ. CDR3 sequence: CASSPNPVNTEAFF. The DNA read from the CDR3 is TGTGCCAGCAGCCCGAACCCAGTGAACACTGAA.

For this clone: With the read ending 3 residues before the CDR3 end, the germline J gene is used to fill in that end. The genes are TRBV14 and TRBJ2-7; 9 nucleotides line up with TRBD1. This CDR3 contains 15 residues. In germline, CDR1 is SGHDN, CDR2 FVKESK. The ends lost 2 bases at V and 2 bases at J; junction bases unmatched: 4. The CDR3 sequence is CASSQTGGFTYEQYF. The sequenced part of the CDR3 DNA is TGTGCCAGCAGCCAAACAGGGGGCTTCACCTACGAG.

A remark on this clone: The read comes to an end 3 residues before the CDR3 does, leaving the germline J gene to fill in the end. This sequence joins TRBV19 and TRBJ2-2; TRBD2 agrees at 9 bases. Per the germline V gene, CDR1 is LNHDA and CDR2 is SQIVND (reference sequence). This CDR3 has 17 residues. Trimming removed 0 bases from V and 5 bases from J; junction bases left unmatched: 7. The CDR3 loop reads CASSIERGGAGTGELFF. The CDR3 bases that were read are TGTGCCAGTAGTATAGAGCGGGGGGGCGCCGGTACCGGGGAG.

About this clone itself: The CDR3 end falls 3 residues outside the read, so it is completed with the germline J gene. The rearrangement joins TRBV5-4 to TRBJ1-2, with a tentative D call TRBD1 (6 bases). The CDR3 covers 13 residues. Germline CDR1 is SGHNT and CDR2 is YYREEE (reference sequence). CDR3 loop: CASSLAGQGGYTF. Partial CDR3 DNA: TGTGCCAGCAGCTTGGCCGGGCAGGGGGGC.

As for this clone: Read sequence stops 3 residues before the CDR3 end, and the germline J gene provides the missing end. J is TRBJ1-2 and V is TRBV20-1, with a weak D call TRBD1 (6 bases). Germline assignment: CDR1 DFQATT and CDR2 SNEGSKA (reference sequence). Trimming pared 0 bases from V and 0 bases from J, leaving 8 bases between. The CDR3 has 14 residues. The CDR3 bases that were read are TGCAGTGCTAGAGACAGACAGGCTAACTATGGC. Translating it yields CSARDRQANYG. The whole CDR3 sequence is CSARDRQANYGYTF.

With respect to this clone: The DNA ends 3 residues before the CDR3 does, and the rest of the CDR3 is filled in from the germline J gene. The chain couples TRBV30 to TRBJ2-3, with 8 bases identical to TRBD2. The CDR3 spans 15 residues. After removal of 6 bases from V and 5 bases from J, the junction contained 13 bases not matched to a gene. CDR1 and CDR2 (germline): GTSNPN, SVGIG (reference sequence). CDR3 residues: CACGTSGSALDTQYF. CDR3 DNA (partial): TGTGCCTGTGGTACGAGCGGGAGTGCATTAGATACG.

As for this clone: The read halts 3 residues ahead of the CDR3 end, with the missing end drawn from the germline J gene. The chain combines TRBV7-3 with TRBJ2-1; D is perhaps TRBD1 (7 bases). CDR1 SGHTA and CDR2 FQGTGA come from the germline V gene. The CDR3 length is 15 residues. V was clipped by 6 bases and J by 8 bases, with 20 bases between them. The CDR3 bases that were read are TGTGCCAGCAGTCCGAATCAGGGGGGTTTCGATGAG. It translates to CASSPNQGGFDE. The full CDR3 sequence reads CASSPNQGGFDEQFF.

The DNA read from the CDR3 is TGTGCCACAACCCGGGACAGGGGGTTTGGAAACACC. It encodes CATTRDRGFGNT. The CDR3 in full is CATTRDRGFGNTIYF. The chain links TRBV19 to TRBJ1-3; 11 nucleotides agree with TRBD1. The CDR3 extends 3 residues past the end of the read, so its final part is completed from the germline J gene. Trimming cost V 10 bases and J 3 bases; bases outside gene matches: 8. CDR1 is LNHDA and CDR2 is SQIVND in the germline V gene (reference sequence). CDR3 length: 15 amino acids.

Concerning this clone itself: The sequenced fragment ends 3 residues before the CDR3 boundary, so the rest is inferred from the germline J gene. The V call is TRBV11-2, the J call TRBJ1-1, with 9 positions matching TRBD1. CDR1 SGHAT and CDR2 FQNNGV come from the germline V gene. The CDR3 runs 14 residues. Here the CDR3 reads CASSLAQGAARAFF. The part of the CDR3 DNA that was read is TGTGCCAGCAGCTTAGCACAGGGGGCCGCGAGA.